This TCR beta chain is drawn from a study of blood T cell repertoires in COVID-19. This CDR3 contains 16 residues. Per germline, CDR1 LGHDT and CDR2 YNNKEL (reference sequence). Trimming took 7 bases from V and 5 from J, leaving 24 bases between them. The authors' processing: Scientists estimated how many nucleated cells there were by amplifying reference gene primers. The method was immunoSEQ multiplex PCR; TCRdb's version includes in-frame clones alone and lacks a portion of them. From that table come the V and J calls and clone size; the DNA was used to work out D and trimming. The sample yields about 200,000 clones, under 85% seen once.

The TCR comes from a woman of 80 years or more with COVID-19, enrolled during active disease. The gene calls are TRBV3-1 (or the pseudogene TRBV3-2) and TRBJ2-7, with D possibly TRBD2 on 7 matching bases. The sample taken for sequencing was peripheral blood. DNA of the CDR3: TGTGCCAGCACCGGGGGGTCGGGCTACGGGGGCCACGAGCAGTACTTC. This codes for CASTGGSGYGGHEQYF.